This passage covers 27 T cell receptor beta chains from one sample sequenced in a study of Graves' ophthalmopathy and Graves' hyperthyroidism. TCR beta CDR3 regions were amplified from RNA transcripts. Scientists carried out first-round RT-PCR using HTBI primers and then a second-round multiplex PCR. TCRdb processed the multiplex PCR reads anew with MiXCR; each CDR3 protein has one entry. Among 220,000 or so distinct CDR3 sequences listed, roughly 21% were seen once. Sequencing was done on a sample of peripheral blood. These receptors were taken from a woman aged 45-65 years with Graves' ophthalmopathy.

This clonotype was picked up many times. The V and J genes are TRBV5-1 and TRBJ1-1, with TRBD1 as a possible D gene (6 bases). The CDR3 runs 16 residues. V was clipped by 6 bases and J by 3 bases, with 21 bases between them. Germline V CDR1 and CDR2: SGHRS, YFSETQ. DNA of the CDR3: TGCGCCAGCACACCGACAGGTTCCCTTATGGACACTGAAGCTTTCTTT. Protein sequence: CASTPTGSLMDTEAFF.

There are many counts of this clonotype. This chain connects TRBV2 to TRBJ2-7; D uncertain. Trimming left V 6 bases short and J 6 bases short, with 12 bases between. This CDR3 comprises 12 residues. The germline V gene has CDR1 SNHLY and CDR2 FYNNEI. CDR3: CASRADQSEQYF. CDR3 nucleotides: TGTGCCAGCAGGGCTGACCAGTCCGAGCAGTACTTC.

The chain couples TRBV28 to TRBJ1-3; no firm D call. Trimming took 8 bases from V and 4 from J, leaving 9 bases between them. The CDR3 has 12 residues. The germline V gene encodes CDR1 MDHEN and CDR2 SYDVKM. The CDR3 nucleotides are TGTGCCAGCTATAGCATCGGAAACACCATATATTTT. Protein product: CASYSIGNTIYF.

This clonotype was detected ten times or more. V and J are TRBV12-3 or TRBV12-4 and TRBJ1-1; the match to TRBD1 covers 9 bases. J lost 11 bases, V lost 8 bases, and 15 bases had no gene match. The CDR3 has 14 amino acids. The chain's CDR3 is CASDAPGQGRLAFF. Written as DNA, the CDR3 is TGTGCCAGCGATGCTCCGGGACAGGGCCGTTTGGCTTTCTTT.

This clonotype was picked up many times. CDR3 loop: CASSLIRGPYEQYF. CDR3 bases: TGTGCCAGCAGTTTAATAAGAGGGCCCTACGAGCAGTACTTC. The V and J genes are TRBV12-3 or TRBV12-4 and TRBJ2-7, with a possible D match to TRBD2 (5 bases). The CDR3 runs to 14 residues. Trimming removed 2 bases at V and 2 bases at J, with 10 bases between.

Many counts were recorded for this clonotype. The genes are TRBV29-1 and TRBJ1-2; no clear D. The CDR3 consists of 13 residues. CDR1 is SQVTM and CDR2 is ANQGSEA in the germline V gene. The ends were cut back, 4 bases at V and 8 bases at J, with 17 bases in the middle. The CDR3 DNA is TGCAGCGTTGGGTCGAACGGGTTTAGGGGCTACACCTTC. Translated, it gives CSVGSNGFRGYTF.

Ten or more counts support this clonotype. V and J are TRBV10-3 and TRBJ2-5; D is unresolved. Per the germline V gene, CDR1 is ENHRY and CDR2 is SYGVKD. V gave up 2 bases and J gave up 11 bases, with 12 bases separating them. The CDR3 is 12 residues long. CDR3 in amino acids: CAISEEKTNQYF. The DNA of the CDR3 is TGTGCCATCAGTGAGGAAAAGACGAATCAGTACTTC.

This clonotype was recorded many times. The chain recombines TRBV28 with TRBJ2-5; the match to TRBD2 covers 8 bases. Looked up from germline, CDR1 is MDHEN and CDR2 is SYDVKM. This CDR3 has 16 residues. After removal of 4 bases from V and 0 bases from J, the junction contained 7 bases not matched to a gene. For the CDR3, the DNA is TGTGCCAGCAGTTCGGGACTAGTCATAGACCAAGAGACCCAGTACTTC. Its translation: CASSSGLVIDQETQYF.

This clonotype was found many times. The V call is TRBV9, the J call TRBJ2-7; D gene unclear. The V end lost 0 bases, the J end lost 2 bases, and 9 bases lay between the germline ends. Germline V lookup: CDR1 SGDLS, CDR2 YYNGEE. The CDR3 totals 14 residues. This CDR3 reads CASSVGLATYEQYF. CDR3 in DNA: TGTGCCAGCAGCGTAGGGTTAGCAACCTACGAGCAGTACTTC.

This clonotype has just a few counts. J is TRBJ2-2 and V is TRBV20-1; 9 nucleotides line up with TRBD1. Germline CDR1 reads DFQATT; CDR2 reads SNEGSKA (reference sequence). Trimming at V came to 0 bases and at J to 4 bases, leaving 6 bases not matched to a gene. This CDR3 has 16 amino acids. DNA of the CDR3: TGCAGTGCTAGAGACCCCGGGACAGGGTTCACCGGGGAGCTGTTTTTT. Residues: CSARDPGTGFTGELFF.

This clonotype was counted many times. The V gene is TRBV7-9, the J gene TRBJ2-5; TRBD2 matches at 7 bases. The J segment lost 1 base and the V segment lost 5 bases, leaving 10 bases of the junction unmatched. Germline-derived CDR1 and CDR2 are SEHNR and FQNEAQ (reference sequence). This CDR3 is built from 16 residues. The CDR3 reads CASSGQDRTSQETQYF. The DNA of the CDR3 is TGTGCCAGCAGCGGACAAGATCGGACTAGCCAAGAGACCCAGTACTTC.

The chain links TRBV12-3 or TRBV12-4 to TRBJ1-1, with D maybe TRBD1 (6 bases). The CDR3 sequence is 14 residues long. The V end lost 6 bases, the J end lost 5 bases, and 16 bases lay between the germline ends. Here the CDR3 reads CASRWGGGRTEAFF. CDR3 nucleotides: TGTGCCAGCAGATGGGGCGGGGGGCGAACTGAAGCTTTCTTT.

The V and J genes are TRBV24-1 and TRBJ2-7, with D unresolved. Germline loops: CDR1 KGHDR, CDR2 SFDVKD. V lost 9 bases and J 2 bases, leaving 13 bases between the germline ends. The CDR3 sequence is 13 residues long. The CDR3 here is CATRFRQTYEQYF. CDR3 in DNA: TGTGCCACCCGATTTAGGCAGACCTACGAGCAGTACTTC.

Only a few counts were recorded for this clonotype. CDR3 sequence: CASSIPQGGAFF. The CDR3 coding sequence is TGTGCCAGCAGCATACCACAGGGCGGGGCTTTCTTT. The genes are TRBV5-6 and TRBJ1-1; D may be TRBD1 (6 bases). Trimming left V 4 bases short and J 11 bases short, with 15 bases between. The CDR3 runs 12 residues. Per germline, CDR1 SGHDT and CDR2 YYEEEE.

There are many counts of this clonotype. V is TRBV6-1 and J is TRBJ1-5; weak D call: TRBD1 (5 bases). Trimming pared 7 bases from V and 0 bases from J, leaving 19 bases between. There are 17 residues in the CDR3. The germline V gene has CDR1 MNHNS and CDR2 SASEGT. CDR3 residues: CASTLRRGTYSNQPQHF. DNA for the CDR3: TGTGCCAGCACTCTCAGGCGGGGGACTTATAGCAATCAGCCCCAGCATTTT.

This clonotype was seen ten or more times. The CDR3 protein is CASIPSGAGTEAFF. CDR3 in DNA: TGTGCCAGCATCCCGTCGGGGGCTGGCACTGAAGCTTTCTTT. The V gene is TRBV12-3 or TRBV12-4, the J gene TRBJ1-1, with D possibly being TRBD1 (6 bases). There are 14 residues in the CDR3. The ends were cut back, 7 bases at V and 4 bases at J, with 16 bases in the middle.

This clonotype was counted at least ten times. The chain has TRBV11-2 and TRBJ2-5, with 12 nucleotides matching TRBD2. V dropped 2 bases and J dropped 2; count of bases not matched to a gene: 9. Germline V CDR1 and CDR2: SGHAT, FQNNGV. The CDR3 extends over 18 amino acids. This chain's CDR3 is CASSLSLAGGPRQETQYF. CDR3 in DNA: TGTGCCAGCAGCTTAAGTCTAGCGGGAGGGCCGCGGCAAGAGACCCAGTACTTC.

This clonotype showed up many times. The V call is TRBV6-1, the J call TRBJ2-5; D gene ambiguous. CDR1 is MNHNS and CDR2 is SASEGT in the germline V gene. This CDR3 comprises 14 residues. V gave up 7 bases and J gave up 2 bases, with 14 bases separating them. CDR3 bases: TGTGCCAGCATGGATCGTGGGCTACAAGAGACCCAGTACTTC. Its protein is CASMDRGLQETQYF.

This clonotype was observed at least ten times. The chain uses TRBV7-9 and TRBJ1-1; unclear D gene. CDR1 and CDR2 (germline): SEHNR, FQNEAQ (reference sequence). This CDR3 is 13 amino acids long. Deletions cut 1 base from V and 5 bases from J, with 8 bases between. The CDR3 DNA follows: TGTGCCAGCAGCTTAGAGGGCGGAACTGAAGCTTTCTTT. Encoded protein: CASSLEGGTEAFF.

This clonotype has a count of ten or more. This chain connects TRBV7-8 to TRBJ2-7, with no clear D. The CDR3 runs 14 residues. V shed 1 base and J shed 6 bases, with 13 bases lying between them. The germline gives CDR1 SGHVS, CDR2 FQNEAQ. CDR3 sequence: CASSLGGDLSEQYF. CDR3 nucleotides: TGTGCCAGCAGCTTAGGGGGTGATCTCTCCGAGCAGTACTTC.

This clonotype was seen at least ten times. This chain links TRBV5-1 with TRBJ2-7, with 8 bases fitting TRBD1. V shed 2 bases, J shed 5 bases, and the junction held 6 bases outside the gene matches. This CDR3 is built from 14 residues. The germline V gene encodes CDR1 SGHRS and CDR2 YFSETQ. For the CDR3, the DNA is TGCGCCAGCAGCTTAAGGACAGGGTACGACGAGCAGTACTTC. The encoded protein is CASSLRTGYDEQYF.

This clonotype was picked up many times. The V gene is TRBV20-1, the J gene TRBJ1-2; D ambiguous. This CDR3 has 11 amino acids. V lost 6 bases to trimming and J lost 8 bases, with 13 bases between them. Germline CDR1 reads DFQATT; CDR2 reads SNEGSKA (reference sequence). CDR3 region: CSAWKSGGYTF. The CDR3, as DNA: TGCAGTGCGTGGAAGAGCGGGGGCTACACCTTC.

This chain links TRBV11-2 with TRBJ2-5; 8 positions agree with TRBD2. J lost 1 base, V lost 6 bases, and 7 bases had no gene match. The CDR3 is 15 amino acids. From germline, CDR1 is SGHAT and CDR2 FQNNGV. The CDR3: CASRSGGGIQETQYF. The CDR3 DNA sequence: TGTGCCAGCAGGTCGGGGGGGGGCATCCAAGAGACCCAGTACTTC. Looking up the rest from reference TRBV11-2 and TRBJ2-5 gives the full variable domain: EAGVAQSPRYKIIEKRQSVAFWCNPISGHATLYWYQQILGQGPKLLIQFQNNGVVDDSQLPKDRFSAERLKGVDSTLKIQPAKLEDSAVYLCASRSGGGIQETQYFGPGTRLLVL.

This clonotype appeared a few times. The CDR3 coding sequence is TGTGCCAGCAGCTTACCGGCAGGGGGATCCGGGGAGCTGTTTTTT. Translated, it gives CASSLPAGGSGELFF. The gene calls are TRBV7-6 and TRBJ2-2; 7 bases are a match to TRBD1. This CDR3 contains 15 residues. Per the germline V gene, CDR1 is SGHVS and CDR2 is FNYEAQ. V was pared by 2 bases and J by 6 bases, with 6 bases of the junction left unmatched.

In this sample, this clonotype turned up many times. CDR3 nucleotide sequence: TGCAGCGTTATGACTCAAGAGACCCAGTACTTC. Protein product: CSVMTQETQYF. The chain combines TRBV29-1 with TRBJ2-5; no definite D call. Germline V gene lookup returns CDR1 SQVTM and CDR2 ANQGSEA. This CDR3 is built from 11 residues. Trimming removed 5 bases at V and 2 bases at J, with 6 bases between. Variable domain in full (rest from reference TRBV29-1 and TRBJ2-5): SAVISQKPSRDICQRGTSLTIQCQVDSQVTMMFWYRQQPGQSLTLIATANQGSEATYESGFVIDKFPISRPNLTFSTLTVSNMSPEDSSIYLCSVMTQETQYFGPGTRLLVL.

This clonotype came up many times. The CDR3 nucleotides are TGTGCCAGCAGCTTACCCTCTAGTAGTACCGAAGCTTTCTTT. Amino acids: CASSLPSSSTEAFF. The chain is built from TRBV7-9 and TRBJ1-1; D unclear. Germline V CDR1 and CDR2: SEHNR, FQNEAQ (reference sequence). The CDR3 has 14 amino acids. V lost 2 bases and J 8 bases, leaving 15 bases between the germline ends.

This chain uses TRBV24-1 with TRBJ1-6, with TRBD1 matching 10 bases. The V gene's germline CDR1 is KGHDR and CDR2 SFDVKD. The CDR3 covers 18 residues. The V and J ends lost 4 bases and 11 bases, in that order; junction bases with no gene match: 16. CDR3 sequence reads: CATSDPGTGDHRGAPLHF. DNA for the CDR3: TGTGCCACCAGTGACCCCGGGACAGGGGACCACCGGGGAGCACCCCTCCACTTT.